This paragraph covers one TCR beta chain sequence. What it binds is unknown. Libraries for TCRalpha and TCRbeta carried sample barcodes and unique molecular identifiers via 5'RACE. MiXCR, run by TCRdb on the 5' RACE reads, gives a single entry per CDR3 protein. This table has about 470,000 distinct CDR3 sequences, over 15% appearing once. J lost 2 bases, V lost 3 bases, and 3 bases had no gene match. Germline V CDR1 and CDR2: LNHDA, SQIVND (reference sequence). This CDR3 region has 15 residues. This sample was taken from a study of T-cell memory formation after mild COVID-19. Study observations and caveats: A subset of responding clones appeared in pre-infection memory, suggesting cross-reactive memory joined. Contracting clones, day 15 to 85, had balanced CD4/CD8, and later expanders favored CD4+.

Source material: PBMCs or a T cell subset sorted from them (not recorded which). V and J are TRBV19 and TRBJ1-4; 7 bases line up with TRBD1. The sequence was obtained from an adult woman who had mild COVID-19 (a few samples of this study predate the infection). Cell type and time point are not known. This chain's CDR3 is CASSIRTGTNEKLFF. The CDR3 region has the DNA TGTGCCAGTAGTATCCGGACAGGTACTAATGAAAAACTGTTTTTT.